A single sample gave rise to the 17 T cell receptor beta chains below, sequenced in a study of PD-L1 blockade in urothelial cancer (dated by TCRdb to 2016 to 2017). The library came from the immunoSEQ multiplex PCR assay. TCRdb's version of the immuneACCESS table is confined to in-frame rearrangements and falls short of the full clone set. An unresolved V gene accounts for under half of the shortfall where checked; the remainder is of unknown origin. The sample yields tens of thousands of clones; over 80% were counted once. The ten largest clones represent approximately 2.1% of the sample. In light of the paper, this sample's time point label describes: pretreatment peripheral blood. Sequenced material: PBMCs, taken around atezolizumab (anti-PD-L1) treatment. The receptors stem from a man aged 55 to 69 with urothelial cancer.

The chain uses TRBV18 and TRBJ1-6; D remains ambiguous. The V end lost 2 bases, the J end lost 0 bases, and 5 bases lay between the germline ends. Germline V lookup: CDR1 KGHSH, CDR2 LQKENI. This CDR3 spans 15 amino acids. This CDR3 reads CASSPGSSYNSPLHF. The CDR3 DNA reads as TGTGCCAGCTCACCAGGGAGCTCCTATAATTCACCCCTCCACTTT.

This chain connects TRBV19 to TRBJ2-2; 10 nucleotides line up with TRBD2. Unmatched junction bases numbered 3, after V lost 9 bases and J lost 2 bases. The V gene's germline CDR1 is LNHDA and CDR2 SQIVND (reference sequence). The CDR3 is made up of 14 amino acids. DNA of the CDR3: TGTGCCAGCAAACTAGCGGGAAACACCGGGGAGCTGTTTTTT. Residues: CASKLAGNTGELFF.

This clone showed up just a few times. CDR3 coding DNA: TGTGCCAGCAGCTTAGGTAGCAGGGCTATGAGAGAGACCCAGTACTTC. Translation: CASSLGSRAMRETQYF. This chain links TRBV7-2 with TRBJ2-5, with D perhaps matching TRBD1 (5 bases). The CDR3 runs to 16 residues. The V end was cut by 1 base, the J end by 4 bases, with 16 bases between. Germline assignment: CDR1 SGHTA and CDR2 FQGNSA. The variable domain in full, completed from reference TRBV7-2 and TRBJ2-5, reads GAGVSQSPSNKVTEKGKDVELRCDPISGHTALYWYRQSLGQGLEFLIYFQGNSAPDKSGLPSDRFSAERTGGSVSTLTIQRTQQEDSAVYLCASSLGSRAMRETQYFGPGTRLLVL.

This rearrangement joins TRBV4-3 to TRBJ2-7, with a weak D call TRBD2 (5 bases). CDR1 is LGHNA, CDR2 YSLEER, per germline. The CDR3 length is 17 residues. With 0 bases removed from V and 4 bases from J, the gap between germline ends came to 19 bases. CDR3 coding DNA: TGCGCCAGCAGCCAAGACCGGACCACGAAGGGAGCATACGAGCAGTACTTC. It encodes CASSQDRTTKGAYEQYF.

This sequence joins TRBV19 and TRBJ2-3, with a weak D call TRBD2 (6 bases). The CDR3 has 16 residues. V was shortened by 7 bases and J by 2 bases, with 19 bases between the two germline ends. Looked up from germline, CDR1 is LNHDA and CDR2 is SQIVND (reference sequence). The CDR3 DNA follows: TGTGCCAGTACCAAAAAGATGGGCGGGAACACAGATACGCAGTATTTT. It translates to CASTKKMGGNTDTQYF.

Regarding this clone: Other nucleotide sequences from this sample produce the same CDR3. The chain employs TRBV30 and TRBJ1-5; D is unresolved. The germline gives CDR1 GTSNPN, CDR2 SVGIG (reference sequence). V lost 0 bases and J lost 2, with 11 bases in between. The CDR3 contains 15 residues. CDR3 nucleotide sequence: TGTGCCTGGAGTGTACCCGGGGTTGGCAATCAGCCCCAGCATTTT. Translation gives CAWSVPGVGNQPQHF.

J is TRBJ1-2 and V is TRBV6-5; possibly TRBD1 for D (6 bases). V dropped 6 bases and J dropped 6 bases, with 8 bases sitting between them. The CDR3 spans 11 residues. From germline, CDR1 is MNHEY and CDR2 SVGAGI. CDR3 sequence: CASRGDNGYTF. As DNA, the CDR3 is TGTGCCAGCAGGGGGGACAATGGCTACACCTTC.

In its sample, this clone was seen once. This chain links TRBV19 with TRBJ2-7, with D possibly matching TRBD2 (6 bases). V lost 7 bases and J lost 2, with 15 bases in between. The CDR3 is 14 residues long. Germline V gene lookup returns CDR1 LNHDA and CDR2 SQIVND (reference sequence). Here the CDR3 reads CASTRVGGAYEQYF. The DNA for the CDR3 is TGTGCCAGTACCCGGGTTGGAGGGGCCTACGAGCAGTACTTC.

As for this clone: The junction differs from germline at one of its ends, possibly a read error. V is TRBV5-1 and J is TRBJ1-4; D is unresolved. This CDR3 has 14 amino acids. In germline, CDR1 is SGHRS, CDR2 YFSETQ. CDR3 loop: CASSFSPTNEELFF. The CDR3 DNA is TGCGCCAGCAGCTTTAGCCCAACTAATGAAGAACTGTTTTTT.

CDR3 amino acids: CASSGDSRNTIYF. The CDR3 nucleotides are TGTGCCAGCAGTGGAGACTCAAGAAACACCATATATTTT. The V call is TRBV28, the J call TRBJ1-3; no clear D. Trimming took off 5 bases at V and 5 bases at J, with 10 bases between the two ends. This CDR3 has 13 residues. Per germline, CDR1 MDHEN and CDR2 SYDVKM.

The chain recombines TRBV11-2 with TRBJ1-1; TRBD1 might be the D (6 bases). Germline V lookup: CDR1 SGHAT, CDR2 FQNNGV. Between the trimmed V and J ends, which lost 4 bases and 3 bases, there was a span of 24 bases. This CDR3 contains 18 residues. DNA for the CDR3: TGTGCCAGCAGCTCTCTGGGGGGGTATGCGGGGGCGGACACTGAAGCTTTCTTT. It is translated as CASSSLGGYAGADTEAFF.

In its sample, this clone was seen once. This chain joins TRBV6-5 and TRBJ1-6; the D is unclear. The germline V and J ends were trimmed by 6 bases and 7 bases, with 13 bases remaining between them. This CDR3 contains 14 residues. CDR1 is MNHEY, CDR2 SVGAGI, per germline. CDR3 nucleotides: TGTGCCAGCAGGGCAGGTTCCGCGAATTCACCCCTCCACTTT. This gives the protein CASRAGSANSPLHF.

The chain couples TRBV28 to TRBJ1-5; the match to TRBD1 covers 7 bases. After removal of 3 bases from V and 4 bases from J, the junction contained 3 bases not matched to a gene. Germline V CDR1 and CDR2: MDHEN, SYDVKM. The CDR3 loop spans 14 amino acids. CDR3 bases: TGTGCCAGCAGTTTCCTACAGGGGAATCAGCCCCAGCATTTT. Translation: CASSFLQGNQPQHF. Full variable domain (remainder filled in from reference TRBV28 and TRBJ1-5): DVKVTQSSRYLVKRTGEKVFLECVQDMDHENMFWYRQDPGLGLRLIYFSYDVKMKEKGDIPEGYSVSREKKERFSLILESASTNQTSMYLCASSFLQGNQPQHFGDGTRLSIL.

This CDR3 is CASSSYRGLVEQYF. CDR3 nucleotide sequence: TGTGCCAGCAGTTCCTACAGGGGGCTGGTCGAGCAGTACTTC. The chain links TRBV27 to TRBJ2-7; 9 positions agree with TRBD1. J lost 6 bases, V lost 4 bases, and 7 bases had no gene match. Per germline, CDR1 MNHEY and CDR2 SMNVEV (reference sequence). The CDR3 has 14 residues.

The chain couples TRBV19 to TRBJ2-5; 7 bases agree with TRBD2. The CDR3 sequence is 18 residues long. CDR1 LNHDA and CDR2 SQIVND come from the germline V gene (reference sequence). V gave up 10 bases and J gave up 2 bases; unmatched junction bases: 22. The DNA for the CDR3 is TGTGCCACTTCACCTAGGGGCTCTAGCGGAAACCGACAAGAGACCCAGTACTTC. Amino acids: CATSPRGSSGNRQETQYF.

This chain uses TRBV6-1 with TRBJ1-2; 7 bases map to TRBD1. CDR1 MNHNS and CDR2 SASEGT come from the germline V gene. Germline trimming cut 4 bases from V and 8 bases from J; bases unmatched to any gene: 10. CDR3 length: 14 amino acids. The CDR3 DNA follows: TGTGCCAGCAGTGGGACAGGCGTGACCGGGGGCTACACCTTC. Translated: CASSGTGVTGGYTF.

The chain combines TRBV5-4 with TRBJ1-1, with 8 nucleotides matching TRBD1. CDR1 and CDR2 (germline): SGHNT, YYREEE (reference sequence). The CDR3 loop spans 15 amino acids. Losses at the gene ends were 4 bases for V and 1 base for J; bases not matched to a gene: 6. In DNA, the CDR3 is TGTGCCAGCAGCACGGGACAGGCGACGAACACTGAAGCTTTCTTT. Amino acids: CASSTGQATNTEAFF.